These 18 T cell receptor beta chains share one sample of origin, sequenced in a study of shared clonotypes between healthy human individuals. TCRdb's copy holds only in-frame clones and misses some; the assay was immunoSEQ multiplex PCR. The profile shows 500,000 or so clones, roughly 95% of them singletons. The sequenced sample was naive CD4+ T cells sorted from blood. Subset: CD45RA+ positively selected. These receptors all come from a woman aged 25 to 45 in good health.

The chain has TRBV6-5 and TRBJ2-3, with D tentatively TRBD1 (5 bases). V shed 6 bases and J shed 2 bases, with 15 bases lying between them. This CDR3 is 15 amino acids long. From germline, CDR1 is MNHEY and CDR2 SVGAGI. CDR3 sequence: CASSAAGFPTDTQYF. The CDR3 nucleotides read TGTGCCAGCAGCGCGGCAGGGTTCCCCACAGATACGCAGTATTTT.

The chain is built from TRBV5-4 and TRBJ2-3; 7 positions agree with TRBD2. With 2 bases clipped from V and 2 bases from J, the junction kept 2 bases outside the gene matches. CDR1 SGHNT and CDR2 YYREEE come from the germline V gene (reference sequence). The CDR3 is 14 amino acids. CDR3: CASSFGGDTDTQYF. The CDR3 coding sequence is TGTGCCAGCAGCTTTGGGGGGGACACAGATACGCAGTATTTT.

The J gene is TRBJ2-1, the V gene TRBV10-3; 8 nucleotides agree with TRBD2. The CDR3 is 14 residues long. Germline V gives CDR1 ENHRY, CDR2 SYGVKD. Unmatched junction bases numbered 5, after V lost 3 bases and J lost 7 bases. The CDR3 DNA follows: TGTGCCATCAGTGATTCGGGAGGGCCGAATGAGCAGTTCTTC. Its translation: CAISDSGGPNEQFF.

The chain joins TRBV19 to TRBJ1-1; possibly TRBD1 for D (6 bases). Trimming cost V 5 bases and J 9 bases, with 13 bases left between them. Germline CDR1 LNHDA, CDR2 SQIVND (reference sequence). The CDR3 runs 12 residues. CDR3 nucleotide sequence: TGTGCCAGTAGTTTACGGACAGAAAAAGCTTTCTTT. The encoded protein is CASSLRTEKAFF.

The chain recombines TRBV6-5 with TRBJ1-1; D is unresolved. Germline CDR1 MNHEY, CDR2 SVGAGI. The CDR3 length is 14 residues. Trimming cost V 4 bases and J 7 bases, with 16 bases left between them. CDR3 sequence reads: CASSSSIPSIEAFF. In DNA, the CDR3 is TGTGCCAGCAGTTCCAGCATCCCTAGTATTGAAGCTTTCTTT.

For the CDR3, the DNA is TGCGCCAGCAGCTTGGGGGACAGGGATGGCTACACCTTC. It specifies CASSLGDRDGYTF. The chain employs TRBV5-1 and TRBJ1-2; 9 positions match TRBD1. The CDR3 extends over 13 amino acids. The V and J ends lost 0 bases and 6 bases, in that order; junction bases with no gene match: 0. Germline assignment: CDR1 SGHRS and CDR2 YFSETQ.

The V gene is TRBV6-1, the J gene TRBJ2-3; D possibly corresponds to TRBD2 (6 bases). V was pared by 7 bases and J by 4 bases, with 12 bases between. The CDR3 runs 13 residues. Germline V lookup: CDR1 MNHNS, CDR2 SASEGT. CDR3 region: CASKTSGADTQYF. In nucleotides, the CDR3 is TGTGCCAGCAAAACTTCGGGGGCAGATACGCAGTATTTT.

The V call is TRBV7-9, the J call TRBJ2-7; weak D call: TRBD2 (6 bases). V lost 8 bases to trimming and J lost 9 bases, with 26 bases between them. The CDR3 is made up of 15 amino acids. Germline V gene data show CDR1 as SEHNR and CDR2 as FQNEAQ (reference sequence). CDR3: CASLPSEGPFNGQYF. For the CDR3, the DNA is TGTGCCAGCCTCCCCTCGGAGGGGCCCTTTAACGGGCAGTACTTC. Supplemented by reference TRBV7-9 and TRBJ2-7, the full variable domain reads DTGVSQNPRHKITKRGQNVTFRCDPISEHNRLYWYRQTLGQGPEFLTYFQNEAQLEKSRLLSDRFSAERPKGSFSTLEIQRTEQGDSAMYLCASLPSEGPFNGQYFGPGTRLTVT.

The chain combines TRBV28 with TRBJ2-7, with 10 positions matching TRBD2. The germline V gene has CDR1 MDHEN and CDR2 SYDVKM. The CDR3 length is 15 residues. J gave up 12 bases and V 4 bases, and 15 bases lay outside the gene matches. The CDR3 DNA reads TGTGCCAGCAGTTCTAGCGGGAGTTCCCGACCGAACTCGTACTTC. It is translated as CASSSSGSSRPNSYF.

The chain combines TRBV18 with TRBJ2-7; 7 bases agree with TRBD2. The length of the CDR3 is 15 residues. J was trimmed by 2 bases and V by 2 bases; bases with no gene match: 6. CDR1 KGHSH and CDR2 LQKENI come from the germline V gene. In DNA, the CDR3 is TGTGCCAGCTCACCAACGCGGGAGTTCACCTACGAGCAGTACTTC. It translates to CASSPTREFTYEQYF.

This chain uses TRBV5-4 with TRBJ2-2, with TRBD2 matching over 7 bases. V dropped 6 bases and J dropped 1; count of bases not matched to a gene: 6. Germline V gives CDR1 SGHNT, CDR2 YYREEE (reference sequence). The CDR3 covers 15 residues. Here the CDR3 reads CASISGGGNTGELFF. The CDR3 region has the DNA TGTGCCAGCATTTCGGGGGGAGGGAACACCGGGGAGCTGTTTTTT.

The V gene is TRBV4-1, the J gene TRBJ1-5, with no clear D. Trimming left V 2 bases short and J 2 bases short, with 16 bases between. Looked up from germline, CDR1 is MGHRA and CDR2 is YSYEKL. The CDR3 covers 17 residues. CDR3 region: CASSQKILGSGNQPQHF. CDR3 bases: TGCGCCAGCAGCCAAAAGATACTAGGAAGTGGCAATCAGCCCCAGCATTTT.

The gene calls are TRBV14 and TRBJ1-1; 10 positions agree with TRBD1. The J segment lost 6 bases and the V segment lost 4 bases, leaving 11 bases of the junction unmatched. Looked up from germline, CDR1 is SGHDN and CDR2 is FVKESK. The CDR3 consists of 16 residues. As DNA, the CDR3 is TGTGCCAGCAGCCTGGGACAGGGGAAGTATCAGGCTGAAGCTTTCTTT. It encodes CASSLGQGKYQAEAFF.

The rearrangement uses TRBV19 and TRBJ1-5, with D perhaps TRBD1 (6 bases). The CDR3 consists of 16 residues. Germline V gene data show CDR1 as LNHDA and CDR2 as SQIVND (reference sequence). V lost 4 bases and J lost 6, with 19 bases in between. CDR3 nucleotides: TGTGCCAGTAGTAGATACAGGGATCGTTGGCTTCAGCCCCAGCATTTT. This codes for CASSRYRDRWLQPQHF. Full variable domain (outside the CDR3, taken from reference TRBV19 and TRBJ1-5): DGGITQSPKYLFRKEGQNVTLSCEQNLNHDAMYWYRQDPGQGLRLIYYSQIVNDFQKGDIAEGYSVSREKKESFPLTVTSAQKNPTAFYLCASSRYRDRWLQPQHFGDGTRLSIL.

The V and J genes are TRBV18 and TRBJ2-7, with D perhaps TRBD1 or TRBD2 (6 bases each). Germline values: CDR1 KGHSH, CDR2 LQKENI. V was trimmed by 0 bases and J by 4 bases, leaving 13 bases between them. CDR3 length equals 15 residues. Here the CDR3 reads CASSPPDGGRYEQYF. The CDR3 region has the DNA TGTGCCAGCTCACCACCAGACGGGGGCAGGTACGAGCAGTACTTC.

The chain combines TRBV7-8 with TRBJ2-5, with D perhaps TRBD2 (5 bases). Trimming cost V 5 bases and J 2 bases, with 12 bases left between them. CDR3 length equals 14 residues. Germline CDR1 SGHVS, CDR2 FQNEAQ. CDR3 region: CASSPGLAQETQYF. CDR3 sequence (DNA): TGTGCCAGCAGCCCAGGACTGGCTCAAGAGACCCAGTACTTC.

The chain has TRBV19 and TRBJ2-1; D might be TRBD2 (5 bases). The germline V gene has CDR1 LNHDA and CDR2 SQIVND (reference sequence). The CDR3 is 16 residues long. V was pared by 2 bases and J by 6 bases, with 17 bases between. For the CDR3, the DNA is TGTGCCAGTAGTATAACTTGGACTCCCGGGCGCAATGAGCAGTTCTTC. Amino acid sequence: CASSITWTPGRNEQFF. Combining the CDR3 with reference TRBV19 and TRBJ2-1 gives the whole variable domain DGGITQSPKYLFRKEGQNVTLSCEQNLNHDAMYWYRQDPGQGLRLIYYSQIVNDFQKGDIAEGYSVSREKKESFPLTVTSAQKNPTAFYLCASSITWTPGRNEQFFGPGTRLTVL.

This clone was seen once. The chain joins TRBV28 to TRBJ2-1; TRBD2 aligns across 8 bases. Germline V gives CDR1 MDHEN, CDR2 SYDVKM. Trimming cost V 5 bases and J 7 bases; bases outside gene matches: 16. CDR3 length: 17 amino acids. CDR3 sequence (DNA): TGTGCCAGCAGTCTAACCCCGGGGCGGGAGGTGTTAAATGAGCAGTTCTTC. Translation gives CASSLTPGREVLNEQFF.